This T cell receptor (beta chain) stems from a study of T cell responses to AZD1222 COVID-19 vaccine. Germline lookup yields CDR1 MDHEN and CDR2 SYDVKM. The CDR3 has 13 amino acids. The V and J ends lost 7 bases and 6 bases respectively, with 14 bases between them. Sequenced by immunoSEQ multiplex PCR; TCRdb stores in-frame clones only, minus some. This sample has fewer than 150,000 clones, with 89% found just once. The receptor was derived from an adult in good health. V is TRBV28 and J is TRBJ2-3; D is uncertain. The sequencing here drew on peripheral blood, taken on day 0 of AZD1222 vaccination. The CDR3 DNA reads as TGTGCCAGCACTTCCCGACCGGGCGATACGCAGTATTTT. This translates into CASTSRPGDTQYF.